This T cell receptor (beta chain) was identified during a study of control samples from healthy donors and cancer patients. The trim removed 6 bases at V and 6 bases at J, leaving 14 bases unmatched. CDR1 and CDR2 from the germline V gene are MNHEY and SVGAGI. The CDR3 consists of 15 residues. Assay: immunoSEQ multiplex PCR; the TCRdb copy retains only in-frame clones and omits some. The table lists about 130,000 clones, 87% of them singletons. Sequenced: blood. This rearrangement joins TRBV6-5 to TRBJ2-7; the match to TRBD2 covers 7 bases. This TCR was recovered from a man in his late teens or twenties in good health. In nucleotides, the CDR3 is TGTGCCAGCAGGGCTGGGACTACCTCGAAAGGCGAGCAGTACTTC. Its translation: CASRAGTTSKGEQYF.